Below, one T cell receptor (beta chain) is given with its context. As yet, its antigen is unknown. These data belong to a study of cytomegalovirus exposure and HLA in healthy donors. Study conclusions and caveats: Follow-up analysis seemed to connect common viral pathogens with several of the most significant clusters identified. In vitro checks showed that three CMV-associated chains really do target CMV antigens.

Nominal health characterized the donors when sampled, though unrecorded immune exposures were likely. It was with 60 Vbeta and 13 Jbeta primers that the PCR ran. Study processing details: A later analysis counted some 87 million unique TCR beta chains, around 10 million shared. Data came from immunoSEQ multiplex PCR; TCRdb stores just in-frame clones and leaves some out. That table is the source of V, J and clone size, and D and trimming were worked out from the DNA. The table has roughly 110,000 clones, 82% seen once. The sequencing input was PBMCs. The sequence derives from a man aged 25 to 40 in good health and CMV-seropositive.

The CDR3 spells CASSLGWDSGRTQYF. DNA of the CDR3: TGTGCCAGCAGCTTAGGATGGGACTCCGGCAGGACCCAGTACTTC. V and J are TRBV7-2 and TRBJ2-5; possible D gene TRBD2, 6 bases. The germline CDR1 and CDR2 sequences are SGHTA and FQGNSA. The CDR3 has 15 amino acids. Trimming pared 1 base from V and 7 bases from J, leaving 16 bases between.